Below, 32 T cell receptor beta chains from the same sample are listed, as sequenced in a study of shared clonotypes between healthy human individuals. Profiled with immunoSEQ multiplex PCR; TCRdb holds only in-frame clones, not every one. This table holds a few hundred thousand clones, about nine tenths found once. Specimen: memory CD8+ T cells sorted from blood. Subset indicated: CD45RO+ cells pooled with CCR7-negative TemRA cells. Every receptor here comes from a young man in good health.

The chain is built from TRBV27 and TRBJ2-3; 7 nucleotides agree with TRBD1. V shed 8 bases and J 5 bases; nucleotides not matched to a gene: 7. Germline V lookup: CDR1 MNHEY, CDR2 SMNVEV (reference sequence). The CDR3 loop spans 13 amino acids. CDR3 nucleotide sequence: TGTGCCAGCCGAGACAGGGTTAGAGATACGCAGTATTTT. Its protein is CASRDRVRDTQYF.

This clone was seen a handful of times. As DNA, the CDR3 is TGCAGCGCCCAGGGACTAGCGGGGGCGACAGATACGCAGTATTTT. This codes for CSAQGLAGATDTQYF. The chain couples TRBV29-1 to TRBJ2-3, with 14 positions matching TRBD2. The CDR3 is 15 residues long. The junction had 6 bases not matched to a gene; V was cut back by 7 bases and J by 3 bases. CDR1 SQVTM and CDR2 ANQGSEA come from the germline V gene.

J is TRBJ2-5 and V is TRBV6-5, with D tentatively TRBD2 (6 bases). The CDR3 spans 12 residues. From germline, CDR1 is MNHEY and CDR2 SVGAGI. The ends were cut back, 8 bases at V and 5 bases at J, with 12 bases in the middle. CDR3 amino acids: CASGESGETQYF. CDR3 in DNA: TGTGCCAGCGGGGAAAGCGGGGAGACCCAGTACTTC.

CDR3 in DNA: TGTGCCAGCAGTCAGGGACTAGCGGGATTTATCTACGAGCAGTACTTC. It specifies CASSQGLAGFIYEQYF. This sequence joins TRBV6-6 and TRBJ2-7; 13 bases are a match to TRBD2. The germline CDR1 and CDR2 sequences are MNHNY and SVGAGI (reference sequence). The CDR3 consists of 16 residues. V lost 5 bases and J lost 3; bases outside the gene matches: 7.

The CDR3 spells CASSPGTSGPYEQYF. CDR3 coding DNA: TGTGCCAGCAGCCCCGGGACTAGCGGCCCCTACGAGCAGTACTTC. The chain joins TRBV5-6 to TRBJ2-7; 11 bases are shared with TRBD2. Per germline, CDR1 SGHDT and CDR2 YYEEEE. The CDR3 contains 15 residues. V gave up 4 bases and J gave up 2 bases; unmatched junction bases: 5.

The CDR3 is CASSEVAGDHEQYF. The CDR3 bases are TGTGCCAGCAGTGAAGTGGCAGGGGACCACGAGCAGTACTTC. The V call is TRBV2, the J call TRBJ2-7; D is possibly TRBD1 (6 bases). This CDR3 is 14 amino acids long. V was cut by 1 base and J by 5 bases, with 12 bases left in between. The V gene's germline CDR1 is SNHLY and CDR2 FYNNEI.

The DNA of the CDR3 is TGTGCCTGGGACTTGGGGGGCATGGGGACAGATACGCAGTATTTT. Its protein product is CAWDLGGMGTDTQYF. This sequence joins TRBV30 and TRBJ2-3; possibly TRBD1 or TRBD2 for D (6 bases each). CDR1 and CDR2 (germline): GTSNPN, SVGIG (reference sequence). The V end was cut by 5 bases, the J end by 3 bases, with 18 bases between. The CDR3 has 15 residues. Together with reference TRBV30 and TRBJ2-3, the CDR3 gives the full variable domain: SQTIHQWPATLVQPVGSPLSLECTVEGTSNPNLYWYRQAAGRGLQLLFYSVGIGQISSEVPQNLSASRPQDRQFILSSKKLLLSDSGFYLCAWDLGGMGTDTQYFGPGTRLTVL.

The chain couples TRBV10-1 to TRBJ2-7, with D tentatively TRBD1 (6 bases). CDR3 length equals 14 residues. V lost 4 bases and J 3 bases, leaving 13 bases between the germline ends. The V gene's germline CDR1 is WNHNN and CDR2 SYGVQD (reference sequence). CDR3 loop: CASSAAGARYEQYF. The DNA of the CDR3 is TGCGCCAGCAGTGCAGCAGGGGCCCGCTACGAGCAGTACTTC.

The rearrangement links TRBV6-6 to TRBJ1-2; tentatively, D is TRBD1 (5 bases). This CDR3 region has 14 residues. Trimming cost V 0 bases and J 5 bases, with 10 bases left between them. The germline CDR1 and CDR2 sequences are MNHNY and SVGAGI (reference sequence). CDR3 amino acids: CASSYSTRGYGYTF. The DNA for the CDR3 is TGTGCCAGCAGTTACTCGACGCGGGGGTATGGCTACACCTTC.

The V call is TRBV30, the J call TRBJ2-3; D may be TRBD1 or TRBD2 (5 bases each). V was trimmed by 2 bases and J by 0 bases, leaving 18 bases between them. This CDR3 comprises 17 residues. The germline V gene has CDR1 GTSNPN and CDR2 SVGIG (reference sequence). CDR3 loop: CAWSPGSGRRSTDTQYF. In DNA form, the CDR3 reads TGTGCCTGGAGTCCTGGGTCGGGACGCCGAAGCACAGATACGCAGTATTTT.

CDR3 nucleotide sequence: TGTGCCAGCAGCTCGGAGCGGGTCGTCTCCTACGAGCAGTACTTC. The encoded protein is CASSSERVVSYEQYF. The rearrangement uses TRBV7-9 and TRBJ2-7, with D possibly being TRBD2 (6 bases). The V and J ends lost 4 bases and 0 bases respectively, with 13 bases between them. The germline V gene has CDR1 SEHNR and CDR2 FQNEAQ (reference sequence). The CDR3 covers 15 residues.

V usage is TRBV7-9 and J usage is TRBJ1-1, with D perhaps matching TRBD1 (5 bases). V gave up 4 bases and J gave up 6 bases, with 9 bases separating them. Germline values: CDR1 SEHNR, CDR2 FQNEAQ (reference sequence). The CDR3 extends over 12 amino acids. CDR3 sequence reads: CASSSRVPEAFF. The CDR3 nucleotides are TGTGCCAGCAGCTCCAGGGTGCCTGAAGCTTTCTTT.

The genes are TRBV11-2 and TRBJ2-5; D gene ambiguous. The CDR3 loop spans 15 amino acids. V was clipped by 2 bases and J by 2 bases, with 12 bases between them. The germline V gene has CDR1 SGHAT and CDR2 FQNNGV. The chain's CDR3 is CASSLFVSRQETQYF. DNA for the CDR3: TGTGCCAGCAGCTTATTCGTTAGCAGGCAAGAGACCCAGTACTTC. Supplemented by reference TRBV11-2 and TRBJ2-5, the full variable domain reads EAGVAQSPRYKIIEKRQSVAFWCNPISGHATLYWYQQILGQGPKLLIQFQNNGVVDDSQLPKDRFSAERLKGVDSTLKIQPAKLEDSAVYLCASSLFVSRQETQYFGPGTRLLVL.

This clone was counted once. V is TRBV7-8 and J is TRBJ2-5, with 9 bases matching TRBD2. The germline gives CDR1 SGHVS, CDR2 FQNEAQ. Trimming at V came to 5 bases and at J to 1 base, leaving 8 bases not matched to a gene. The CDR3 spans 16 residues. The CDR3 region has the DNA TGTGCCAGCAGCCTACGATTAGCGGGGGTCCAAGAGACCCAGTACTTC. This codes for CASSLRLAGVQETQYF.

J is TRBJ2-2 and V is TRBV5-6, with 14 positions matching TRBD2. Losses at the gene ends were 4 bases for V and 4 bases for J; bases not matched to a gene: 3. The CDR3 sequence is 16 residues long. CDR1 is SGHDT, CDR2 YYEEEE, per germline. The CDR3 DNA follows: TGTGCCAGCAGCGAGGGGACTAGCGGGAGCACCGGGGAGCTGTTTTTT. Residues: CASSEGTSGSTGELFF.

V and J are TRBV18 and TRBJ2-2; D is perhaps TRBD1 (6 bases). V was pared by 3 bases and J by 1 base, with 9 bases between. The CDR3 is 15 residues long. Looked up from germline, CDR1 is KGHSH and CDR2 is LQKENI. DNA for the CDR3: TGTGCCAGCTCACCGGGACATATGAACACCGGGGAGCTGTTTTTT. Its protein product is CASSPGHMNTGELFF. The full variable domain, rest sourced from reference TRBV18 and TRBJ2-2, is NAGVMQNPRHLVRRRGQEARLRCSPMKGHSHVYWYRQLPEEGLKFMVYLQKENIIDESGMPKERFSAEFPKEGPSILRIQQVVRGDSAAYFCASSPGHMNTGELFFGEGSRLTVL.

The rearrangement links TRBV29-1 to TRBJ2-7; a possible D gene is TRBD2 (5 bases). V shed 0 bases and J shed 2 bases, with 14 bases lying between them. The CDR3 is 15 residues long. Germline V gene data show CDR1 as SQVTM and CDR2 as ANQGSEA. Here the CDR3 DNA reads TGCAGCGTTGAAGATAGTCGGGGAAAGGCCTACGAGCAGTACTTC. This encodes CSVEDSRGKAYEQYF.

The V and J genes are TRBV7-9 and TRBJ2-2; D unclear. The germline CDR1 and CDR2 sequences are SEHNR and FQNEAQ (reference sequence). This CDR3 has 14 residues. V was trimmed by 5 bases and J by 4 bases, leaving 11 bases between them. The CDR3 spells CASSLMGATGELFF. The CDR3 DNA follows: TGTGCCAGCAGCCTCATGGGTGCCACCGGGGAGCTGTTTTTT. Drawing the rest from reference TRBV7-9 and TRBJ2-2, the complete variable domain is DTGVSQNPRHKITKRGQNVTFRCDPISEHNRLYWYRQTLGQGPEFLTYFQNEAQLEKSRLLSDRFSAERPKGSFSTLEIQRTEQGDSAMYLCASSLMGATGELFFGEGSRLTVL.

The chain links TRBV5-1 to TRBJ2-7; 13 bases are a match to TRBD2. With 4 bases clipped from V and 5 bases from J, the junction kept 12 bases outside the gene matches. The CDR3 runs 17 residues. Germline V gives CDR1 SGHRS, CDR2 YFSETQ. For the CDR3, the DNA is TGCGCCAGCAGCCGAGGACTAGCGGGAGTATCCGGGGACGAGCAGTACTTC. This sequence encodes CASSRGLAGVSGDEQYF.

This chain uses TRBV7-8 with TRBJ2-7; D ambiguous. In germline, CDR1 is SGHVS, CDR2 FQNEAQ. CDR3 length equals 16 residues. V was pared by 7 bases and J by 0 bases, with 19 bases between. The CDR3 bases are TGTGCCAGCACCGTCTCCGGCCGGCCGACCTCCTACGAGCAGTACTTC. Its protein is CASTVSGRPTSYEQYF.

This clone was counted only a few times. Other DNA sequences within the sample encode an identical CDR3. The chain links TRBV19 to TRBJ1-2; 8 nucleotides align to TRBD1. Germline assignment: CDR1 LNHDA and CDR2 SQIVND (reference sequence). CDR3 length equals 15 residues. The V segment lost 3 bases and the J segment 4 bases; nucleotides outside the gene matches: 7. The CDR3 reads CASSIFRDRSYGYTF. Here the CDR3 DNA reads TGTGCCAGTAGTATTTTTCGGGACAGGTCCTATGGCTACACCTTC.

The chain employs TRBV6-5 and TRBJ2-7; D might be TRBD1 or TRBD2, each matching 5 bases. The CDR3 spans 16 residues. CDR1 MNHEY and CDR2 SVGAGI come from the germline V gene. With 0 bases removed from V and 0 bases from J, the gap between germline ends came to 12 bases. The CDR3 reads CASSYSLGTSSYEQYF. CDR3 nucleotides: TGTGCCAGCAGTTACTCGCTCGGGACGAGCTCCTACGAGCAGTACTTC.

The chain carries TRBV5-5 and TRBJ1-3, with 9 bases lining up with TRBD1. V dropped 2 bases and J dropped 4; count of bases not matched to a gene: 1. The V gene's germline CDR1 is SGHKS and CDR2 YYEKEE (reference sequence). This CDR3 region has 14 residues. The CDR3 protein is CASSLQGAGNTIYF. In DNA, the CDR3 is TGTGCCAGCAGCTTACAGGGGGCGGGAAACACCATATATTTT.

CDR3 DNA sequence: TGTGCCAGCAGCATCGGTCTGAACACTGAAGCTTTCTTT. Translated, it gives CASSIGLNTEAFF. The chain recombines TRBV5-6 with TRBJ1-1, with unresolved D. Deletions cut 4 bases from V and 0 bases from J, with 7 bases between. The CDR3 totals 13 residues. Per the germline V gene, CDR1 is SGHDT and CDR2 is YYEEEE.

The chain recombines TRBV6-5 with TRBJ1-1, with D perhaps matching TRBD1 (5 bases). The V end lost 5 bases, the J end lost 4 bases, and 11 bases lay between the germline ends. The CDR3 is 13 residues long. The germline V gene has CDR1 MNHEY and CDR2 SVGAGI. The CDR3 sequence is CASSPDGGTEAFF. CDR3 DNA: TGTGCCAGCAGTCCGGACGGGGGCACTGAAGCTTTCTTT.

J is TRBJ2-7 and V is TRBV5-4, with 8 bases identical to TRBD1. This CDR3 has 15 amino acids. Unmatched junction bases numbered 10, after V lost 4 bases and J lost 4 bases. CDR1 SGHNT and CDR2 YYREEE come from the germline V gene (reference sequence). DNA for the CDR3: TGTGCCAGCAGCCCGACAGGGGACCTTCAGTACGAGCAGTACTTC. As protein: CASSPTGDLQYEQYF.

This clone was recorded once. The genes are TRBV20-1 and TRBJ1-1; D ambiguous. V shed 5 bases and J shed 3 bases, with 7 bases lying between them. The germline CDR1 and CDR2 sequences are DFQATT and SNEGSKA (reference sequence). The CDR3 contains 11 residues. The CDR3 region is CSAYRDTEAFF. Written as DNA, the CDR3 is TGCAGTGCTTACCGGGACACTGAAGCTTTCTTT.

This clone occurred a few times. CDR3 protein: CASSRNRDNEQYF. CDR3 bases: TGTGCCAGCAGCAGGAACAGGGATAACGAGCAGTACTTC. The V gene is TRBV13, the J gene TRBJ2-7, with a tentative D call TRBD1 (6 bases). The CDR3 has 13 residues. V was pared by 5 bases and J by 5 bases, with 13 bases between. Germline-derived CDR1 and CDR2 are PRHDT and FYEKMQ (reference sequence).

The chain recombines TRBV10-1 with TRBJ2-5; D could derive from TRBD1 or TRBD2 (5 bases each). There are 15 residues in the CDR3. Germline CDR1 WNHNN, CDR2 SYGVQD (reference sequence). Between the trimmed V and J ends, which lost 8 bases and 4 bases, there was a span of 20 bases. The CDR3 coding sequence is TGCGCCAGCCGAGTAAGTCTTCGGGACCTAGAGACCCAGTACTTC. This sequence encodes CASRVSLRDLETQYF.

The chain links TRBV11-2 to TRBJ2-1, with TRBD2 identical over 11 bases. V lost 6 bases to trimming and J lost 10 bases; unmatched junction nucleotides: 8. CDR1 and CDR2 (germline): SGHAT, FQNNGV. This CDR3 spans 14 amino acids. This CDR3 reads CASRFSGGAMEQFF. The CDR3 region has the DNA TGTGCCAGCAGATTTAGCGGGGGGGCCATGGAGCAGTTCTTC.

The rearrangement links TRBV7-9 to TRBJ1-4; TRBD1 might be the D (6 bases). Trimming took 0 bases from V and 8 from J, leaving 16 bases between them. Germline values: CDR1 SEHNR, CDR2 FQNEAQ (reference sequence). CDR3 length: 16 amino acids. Here the CDR3 reads CASSLARGTLEEKLFF. The CDR3 nucleotides read TGTGCCAGCAGCTTAGCGAGGGGGACTCTGGAGGAAAAACTGTTTTTT.

The chain employs TRBV10-3 and TRBJ2-6; perhaps TRBD1 as D (6 bases). This CDR3 has 19 residues. V shed 2 bases and J shed 0 bases, with 17 bases lying between them. Germline loops: CDR1 ENHRY, CDR2 SYGVKD. CDR3 in amino acids: CAISEAPQGSSSGANVLTF. CDR3 DNA: TGTGCCATCAGTGAGGCTCCACAGGGATCCAGCTCTGGGGCCAACGTCCTGACTTTC.